The 15 T cell receptor beta chains given below trace back to one sample, sequenced in a study of beta chain features in type 1 diabetes. Expressed TCRB transcripts were sequenced after all isolated RNA was converted to cDNA. Generated by immunoSEQ multiplex PCR, the TCRdb table keeps only in-frame clones and is missing some. The sample carries under 300,000 clones, around 7.3% recorded once. Material for sequencing was central memory CD4+ T cells from blood. Receptor source: a woman aged 18 to 35 in good health.

The J gene is TRBJ2-1, the V gene TRBV7-9; D might be TRBD2 (7 bases). V was shortened by 4 bases and J by 4 bases, with 11 bases between the two germline ends. Germline CDR1 and CDR2: SEHNR and FQNEAQ (reference sequence). This CDR3 has 14 amino acids. This CDR3 is CASSSEGGYNEQFF. CDR3 nucleotides: TGTGCCAGCAGCTCTGAGGGGGGGTACAATGAGCAGTTCTTC.

This clone was detected a few times. The rearrangement uses TRBV5-1 and TRBJ2-4; TRBD2 agrees at 7 bases. CDR3 length: 19 residues. CDR1 is SGHRS, CDR2 YFSETQ, per germline. Germline trimming cut 2 bases from V and 7 bases from J; bases unmatched to any gene: 21. CDR3 nucleotides: TGCGCCAGCAGCTTTTCTCAAAGAGCGGGGTCCCATAAGGCGAACATTCAGTACTTC. Protein sequence: CASSFSQRAGSHKANIQYF. The complete variable domain, with remaining parts taken from reference TRBV5-1 and TRBJ2-4, reads KAGVTQTPRYLIKTRGQQVTLSCSPISGHRSVSWYQQTPGQGLQFLFEYFSETQRNKGNFPGRFSGRQFSNSRSEMNVSTLELGDSALYLCASSFSQRAGSHKANIQYFGAGTRLSVL.

The chain joins TRBV15 to TRBJ2-7, with a possible D match to TRBD2 (6 bases). V dropped 0 bases and J dropped 9 bases, with 12 bases sitting between them. From germline, CDR1 is LNHNV and CDR2 YYDKDF (reference sequence). The CDR3 contains 13 residues. The CDR3 coding sequence is TGTGCCACCAGCAGAGATACGGGGGACGCGCAGTACTTC. As protein: CATSRDTGDAQYF.

V is TRBV19 and J is TRBJ2-7; 9 nucleotides line up with TRBD1. Germline V gene sequence: CDR1 LNHDA, CDR2 SQIVND (reference sequence). CDR3 length: 13 residues. Trimming removed 8 bases from V and 1 base from J; junction bases left unmatched: 3. DNA for the CDR3: TGTGCCAGTCGGGACAGGGTATCCTACGAGCAGTACTTC. It codes for CASRDRVSYEQYF. Looking up the rest from reference TRBV19 and TRBJ2-7 gives the full variable domain: DGGITQSPKYLFRKEGQNVTLSCEQNLNHDAMYWYRQDPGQGLRLIYYSQIVNDFQKGDIAEGYSVSREKKESFPLTVTSAQKNPTAFYLCASRDRVSYEQYFGPGTRLTVT.

This clone was observed a few times. A far larger clone is off by one base, so a read error is likely. The chain is built from TRBV7-8 and TRBJ2-7, with a tentative D call TRBD2 (5 bases). This CDR3 has 13 amino acids. The germline gives CDR1 SGHVS, CDR2 FQNEAQ. V shed 3 bases and J shed 6 bases, with 12 bases lying between them. The CDR3 region has the DNA TGTGCCAGCAGCTTCGGGGTGGCTAGCGAGCAGTACGTC. Protein product: CASSFGVASEQYV.

The rearrangement joins TRBV11-2 to TRBJ1-2; 7 bases match TRBD1. Germline V lookup: CDR1 SGHAT, CDR2 FQNNGV. This CDR3 is 16 amino acids long. Trimming took 3 bases from V and 3 from J; bases not matched to a gene: 10. The DNA of the CDR3 is TGTGCCAGCAGCTTTAACCCGACAGGGAATCACTATGGCTACACCTTC. As protein: CASSFNPTGNHYGYTF.

This clone has just a few counts. The V and J genes are TRBV13 and TRBJ2-5, with D maybe TRBD1 (5 bases). This CDR3 is built from 12 residues. V lost 8 bases and J lost 1, with 8 bases in between. Germline V CDR1 and CDR2: PRHDT, FYEKMQ (reference sequence). The CDR3 loop reads CASARVQETQYF. CDR3 in DNA: TGTGCCAGCGCCAGGGTCCAAGAGACCCAGTACTTC. Full variable domain (rest looked up from reference TRBV13 and TRBJ2-5): AAGVIQSPRHLIKEKRETATLKCYPIPRHDTVYWYQQGPGQDPQFLISFYEKMQSDKGSIPDRFSAQQFSDYHSELNMSSLELGDSALYFCASARVQETQYFGPGTRLLVL.

This clone was counted a few times. This sequence may be a read error, since a much larger clone differs from it by one base. Other DNA sequences within the sample encode an identical CDR3. The gene calls are TRBV6-5 and TRBJ2-6, with D hard to call. CDR1 is MNHEY, CDR2 SVGAGI, per germline. Trimming shortened V by 0 bases and J by 3 bases, and 0 bases separated the two germline ends. This CDR3 contains 13 residues. CDR3 DNA sequence: TGTGCCAGCAGTTACTCTGGGGCCAACGTCCTGACTTTC. Its translation is CASSYSGANVLTF.

The table lists this clone with a few counts. V and J are TRBV5-4 and TRBJ1-1, with D possibly being TRBD1 (6 bases). Germline V lookup: CDR1 SGHNT, CDR2 YYREEE (reference sequence). The CDR3 has 15 residues. Trimming pared 7 bases from V and 0 bases from J, leaving 16 bases between. The DNA for the CDR3 is TGTGCCAGCGTTCCCGGTGGGGGCCTGAACACTGAAGCTTTCTTT. Translation: CASVPGGGLNTEAFF.

This clone was recorded at least ten times. This chain's CDR3 is CASRRGGGTDTQYF. CDR3 DNA sequence: TGTGCCAGCAGAAGGGGGGGAGGAACAGATACGCAGTATTTT. The chain uses TRBV6-6 and TRBJ2-3; D possibly corresponds to TRBD2 (7 bases). Germline values: CDR1 MNHNY, CDR2 SVGAGI (reference sequence). V was pared by 6 bases and J by 3 bases, with 13 bases between. CDR3 length: 14 amino acids.

The rearrangement uses TRBV4-1 and TRBJ2-3, with 8 bases that match TRBD1. This CDR3 is 17 amino acids long. After removal of 0 bases from V and 4 bases from J, the junction contained 9 bases not matched to a gene. Germline V gene lookup returns CDR1 MGHRA and CDR2 YSYEKL. The CDR3 region is CASSQEDQSQGADTQYF. As DNA, the CDR3 is TGCGCCAGCAGCCAAGAAGACCAATCACAGGGGGCAGATACGCAGTATTTT.

This clone was counted between two and nine times. This chain uses TRBV29-1 with TRBJ2-7, with D perhaps TRBD1 or TRBD2 (5 bases each). Trimming shortened V by 3 bases and J by 3 bases, and 9 bases separated the two germline ends. CDR3 length equals 12 residues. The germline V gene has CDR1 SQVTM and CDR2 ANQGSEA. Here the CDR3 reads CSVEGVDYEQYF. The CDR3, as DNA: TGCAGCGTTGAGGGGGTGGACTACGAGCAGTACTTC.

There are a few counts of this clone. The V and J genes are TRBV29-1 and TRBJ2-3; D is uncertain. The CDR3 is made up of 14 amino acids. Trimming shortened V by 4 bases and J by 4 bases, and 15 bases separated the two germline ends. Germline assignment: CDR1 SQVTM and CDR2 ANQGSEA. The CDR3 spells CSVGWGMESDTQYF. The CDR3 DNA reads TGCAGCGTTGGTTGGGGAATGGAATCAGATACGCAGTATTTT.

This clone has only a few counts. V is TRBV30 and J is TRBJ1-5; D uncertain. This CDR3 is built from 13 residues. Trimming took 0 bases from V and 3 from J, leaving 6 bases between them. Per the germline V gene, CDR1 is GTSNPN and CDR2 is SVGIG (reference sequence). DNA of the CDR3: TGTGCCTGGAGTGTCGGTTTCAATCAGCCCCAGCATTTT. This gives the protein CAWSVGFNQPQHF.

This clone showed up just a few times. This CDR3 reads CASSSIEAQGPSPLHF. The CDR3 DNA follows: TGTGCCAGCAGCTCCATTGAGGCACAGGGCCCCTCACCCCTCCACTTT. The J gene is TRBJ1-6, the V gene TRBV28, with D tentatively TRBD1 (6 bases). Trimming stripped 6 bases from V and 10 bases from J, with 22 bases between. Per germline, CDR1 MDHEN and CDR2 SYDVKM. The CDR3 length is 16 residues.